This T cell receptor (beta chain) was found in a study of T-cell memory formation after mild COVID-19. Study as a whole: The TCR clusters were mostly specific to one donor. Study-level points and caveats: CD8+ contracting clones occupied EMRA, while CD4+ ones occupied mainly CM and EM. Pre-infection memory harbored some responding clones, suggesting cross-reactive memory joined.

5'RACE primed at constant segments yielded TCR alpha and TCR beta cDNA libraries bearing sample barcodes and UMIs. TCRdb processed the 5' RACE reads anew with MiXCR; each CDR3 protein has one entry. The sample consists of approximately 250,000 distinct CDR3 sequences, over 15% of them appearing once. Trimming took off 2 bases at V and 4 bases at J, with 13 bases between the two ends. This CDR3 region has 15 residues. Germline loops: CDR1 MNHEY, CDR2 SVGAGI. This clonotype was counted between two and nine times. The target antigen is unknown. The specimen sequenced was PBMCs or a T cell subset sorted from them (not recorded which). The chain uses TRBV6-5 and TRBJ2-3, with D possibly TRBD2 on 6 matching bases. This TCR was sampled from an adult woman who had mild COVID-19 (a few samples of this study predate the infection). Cell type and time point are not known. Here the CDR3 DNA reads TGTGCCAGCAGTTACCGGCGGGGAGTCGCAGATACGCAGTATTTT. This translates into CASSYRRGVADTQYF.